The 20 T cell receptor beta chains below come from one sample, sequenced in a study of spatial heterogeneity in lung cancer. Time point defined: sample taken at primary tumor resection. One entry per CDR3 protein results from TCRdb running MiXCR on the 5' RACE reads. This table holds 100,000 to 110,000 distinct CDR3 sequences, 4% to 4.5% found once. The antigens for these receptors are not known. Whole-study findings and limits: Counts of expanded intratumoral alpha and beta TCRs tracked tumor mutation counts.

The material sequenced was lung tumor tissue, taken at surgery. All receptors come from a male donor with early-stage non-small cell lung cancer.

The rearrangement links TRBV10-2 to TRBJ2-6; D uncertain. Deletions cut 2 bases from V and 6 bases from J, with 5 bases between. The CDR3 runs 13 residues. Germline assignment: CDR1 WSHSY and CDR2 SAAADI. The CDR3 nucleotides are TGCGCCAGCAGTGAGAGGGCGGCCAACGTCCTGACTTTC. Translating gives CASSERAANVLTF.

Many counts were recorded for this clonotype. This chain connects TRBV9 to TRBJ2-5; D may correspond to TRBD1 or TRBD2 (5 bases each). From germline, CDR1 is SGDLS and CDR2 YYNGEE. V was trimmed by 1 base and J by 7 bases, leaving 17 bases between them. The CDR3 totals 15 residues. DNA of the CDR3: TGTGCCAGCAGCGTATCTTTTGGGACCCTCGGGACCCAGTACTTC. This encodes CASSVSFGTLGTQYF.

This clonotype was detected ten times or more. This chain connects TRBV12-3 or TRBV12-4 to TRBJ2-7; D gene unclear. The CDR3 spans 14 residues. V lost 6 bases to trimming and J lost 0 bases, with 12 bases between them. In DNA, the CDR3 is TGTGCCAGCAGGCCAGACCCTAACTCCTACGAGCAGTACTTC. This gives the protein CASRPDPNSYEQYF.

This clonotype was counted many times. A read error may account for a junction end that differs from germline. The CDR3 coding sequence is TGTGCCAGCAGTTACTCTGGGACAGGATTTTTGGATTTT. Amino acids: CASSYSGTGFLDF. V and J are TRBV6-5 and TRBJ1-3; 8 nucleotides align to TRBD1. In germline, CDR1 is MNHEY, CDR2 SVGAGI. The CDR3 is 13 residues long.

The chain links TRBV28 to TRBJ2-7; TRBD2 matches 9 bases. V dropped 6 bases and J dropped 2; count of bases not matched to a gene: 8. Germline CDR1 MDHEN, CDR2 SYDVKM. The CDR3 length is 15 residues. Here the CDR3 reads CASRQLAGQPYEQYF. The CDR3 nucleotides read TGTGCCAGCAGGCAACTAGCGGGCCAACCCTACGAGCAGTACTTC.

The chain uses TRBV7-6 and TRBJ2-5; D call uncertain. CDR1 and CDR2 (germline): SGHVS, FNYEAQ. The CDR3 runs to 12 residues. The V end was cut by 5 bases, the J end by 5 bases, with 9 bases between. CDR3 sequence reads: CASSGDEETQYF. The CDR3, as DNA: TGTGCCAGCAGCGGGGATGAGGAGACCCAGTACTTC.

This clonotype was seen many times. The rearrangement uses TRBV6-5 and TRBJ2-3; D call uncertain. V lost 2 bases, J lost 0 bases, and 6 bases lay in between. The germline CDR1 and CDR2 sequences are MNHEY and SVGAGI. The CDR3 covers 14 residues. CDR3 in DNA: TGTGCCAGCAGTTACATGGGGAGCACAGATACGCAGTATTTT. This gives the protein CASSYMGSTDTQYF.

This clonotype has a count of ten or more. This chain joins TRBV10-3 and TRBJ2-3, with D perhaps TRBD1 (6 bases). The V end lost 4 bases, the J end lost 3 bases, and 14 bases lay between the germline ends. Germline V gene data show CDR1 as ENHRY and CDR2 as SYGVKD. The CDR3 spans 15 residues. The CDR3 nucleotides read TGTGCCATCAGTGGTGTGGGGACACTTACAGATACGCAGTATTTT. It codes for CAISGVGTLTDTQYF.

This rearrangement joins TRBV12-3 or TRBV12-4 to TRBJ2-5, with D possibly matching TRBD1 (6 bases). CDR3 length: 14 residues. The ends were cut back, 7 bases at V and 3 bases at J, with 15 bases in the middle. The CDR3 loop is CASTHTGIEETQYF. DNA for the CDR3: TGTGCCAGCACTCATACAGGGATCGAAGAGACCCAGTACTTC.

In its sample, this clonotype was seen a few times. The rearrangement uses TRBV12-5 and TRBJ1-1; no clear D. This CDR3 spans 14 amino acids. CDR1 is LGHNT and CDR2 is FRNRAP in the germline V gene. Trimming cost V 4 bases and J 3 bases, with 12 bases left between them. The DNA of the CDR3 is TGTGCTAGTGGTTCCGGAGTGGGCGACACTGAAGCTTTCTTT. Amino acids: CASGSGVGDTEAFF.

This clonotype came up many times. The genes are TRBV5-1 and TRBJ2-3; possible D gene TRBD1, 5 bases. This CDR3 is 15 amino acids long. V lost 2 bases and J lost 2, with 12 bases in between. Germline V lookup: CDR1 SGHRS, CDR2 YFSETQ. The CDR3 bases are TGCGCCAGCAGCTTTTCAGGGTGGAACACAGATACGCAGTATTTT. This gives the protein CASSFSGWNTDTQYF.

This clonotype was counted a few times. The V gene is TRBV5-1, the J gene TRBJ1-2, with no clear D. The V gene's germline CDR1 is SGHRS and CDR2 YFSETQ. Trimming took 0 bases from V and 4 from J, leaving 10 bases between them. This CDR3 spans 14 amino acids. The CDR3 DNA reads TGCGCCAGCAGCTTGGGTCCGGAATCCTATGGCTACACCTTC. This gives the protein CASSLGPESYGYTF. The variable domain in full, completed from reference TRBV5-1 and TRBJ1-2, reads KAGVTQTPRYLIKTRGQQVTLSCSPISGHRSVSWYQQTPGQGLQFLFEYFSETQRNKGNFPGRFSGRQFSNSRSEMNVSTLELGDSALYLCASSLGPESYGYTFGSGTRLTVV.

Here the CDR3 reads CASSQDGTSGIFEQYF. The DNA of the CDR3 is TGCGCCAGCAGCCAGGACGGGACTAGCGGCATCTTCGAGCAGTACTTC. This chain joins TRBV4-1 and TRBJ2-7; 11 nucleotides agree with TRBD2. Germline values: CDR1 MGHRA, CDR2 YSYEKL. V dropped 3 bases and J dropped 6; count of bases not matched to a gene: 10. The CDR3 extends over 16 amino acids.

The chain employs TRBV7-9 and TRBJ2-7; possible D gene TRBD2, 7 bases. CDR3 length: 16 residues. From germline, CDR1 is SEHNR and CDR2 FQNEAQ (reference sequence). Trimming took off 5 bases at V and 5 bases at J, with 22 bases between the two ends. CDR3 region: CASSGLPGGPRNEQYF. The CDR3 coding sequence is TGTGCCAGCAGCGGACTCCCGGGGGGCCCCCGGAACGAGCAGTACTTC.

This clonotype was observed at least ten times. The chain uses TRBV15 and TRBJ1-1; D possibly corresponds to TRBD1 (5 bases). The V gene lost 0 bases and the J gene lost 11 bases, with 13 bases spanning the gap. The germline CDR1 and CDR2 sequences are LNHNV and YYDKDF (reference sequence). There are 13 residues in the CDR3. In DNA, the CDR3 is TGTGCCACCAGCAGAGATAGGGAGGGGACGGCTTTCTTT. Translation gives CATSRDREGTAFF.

This clonotype showed up many times. V and J are TRBV29-1 and TRBJ1-2; 9 bases align to TRBD1. CDR1 and CDR2 (germline): SQVTM, ANQGSEA. J lost 3 bases, V lost 6 bases, and 8 bases had no gene match. This CDR3 contains 14 residues. Written as DNA, the CDR3 is TGCAGCGTCCCGGACAGGGGCGCGCACTATGGCTACACCTTC. Translating gives CSVPDRGAHYGYTF.

The V call is TRBV5-5, the J call TRBJ2-1, with 8 nucleotides matching TRBD2. V was pared by 4 bases and J by 9 bases, with 12 bases of the junction left unmatched. CDR3 size: 15 residues. Germline V lookup: CDR1 SGHKS, CDR2 YYEKEE (reference sequence). CDR3 sequence (DNA): TGTGCCAGCAGCCCGAATAGCGGGATTCCCCTTGAGCAGTTCTTC. Translated, it gives CASSPNSGIPLEQFF.

There are many counts of this clonotype. V gene TRBV5-1 combines with J gene TRBJ2-2; TRBD1 matches at 9 bases. The CDR3 extends over 15 amino acids. J gave up 3 bases and V 6 bases, and 6 bases lay outside the gene matches. The germline CDR1 and CDR2 sequences are SGHRS and YFSETQ. The chain's CDR3 is CASTRTGGYTGELFF. CDR3 DNA sequence: TGCGCCAGCACTCGTACAGGGGGCTACACCGGGGAGCTGTTTTTT.

This clonotype showed up many times. The CDR3 nucleotides read TGCGCCAGCAGCCAATTTCAGGGACCCTACGAGCAGTACTTC. This translates into CASSQFQGPYEQYF. J is TRBJ2-7 and V is TRBV4-1, with D perhaps being TRBD1 or TRBD2 (5 bases each). This CDR3 region has 14 residues. Germline V CDR1 and CDR2: MGHRA, YSYEKL. Trimming removed 2 bases at V and 2 bases at J, with 10 bases between.

The V and J genes are TRBV20-1 and TRBJ1-4; 8 nucleotides line up with TRBD1. Looked up from germline, CDR1 is DFQATT and CDR2 is SNEGSKA (reference sequence). V lost 3 bases, J lost 8 bases, and 14 bases stayed unmatched. The CDR3 totals 16 residues. Written as DNA, the CDR3 is TGCAGTGCTAGTGAAGGGACAGGTAGTCGAGGAGAAAAACTGTTTTTT. Translation gives CSASEGTGSRGEKLFF.